The T cell receptor (beta chain) described here comes from a study of blood T cells in healthy people across ages. Trimming shortened V by 6 bases and J by 2 bases, and 10 bases separated the two germline ends. This CDR3 spans 12 amino acids. Germline V gene data show CDR1 as SQVTM and CDR2 as ANQGSEA. Together with a sample-barcoded 5' primer, a J-beta primer mix was included in a second PCR lasting about 7 to 11 cycles. One entry per CDR3 protein, called by TCRdb with MiXCR from the 5' RACE reads. Seen here are nearly 800,000 distinct CDR3 sequences, more than 55% observed once, and the top ten hold under 30%.

Sequenced sample: blood. This sequence was found in a man aged 35-49 years in good health. The chain couples TRBV29-1 to TRBJ2-5; D possibly corresponds to TRBD2 (5 bases). As DNA, the CDR3 is TGCAGCGTCGCACCGGGACAAGAGACCCAGTACTTC. This encodes CSVAPGQETQYF.